Here is one T cell receptor (beta chain) with its context. Antigen specificity is unknown. Trimming shortened V by 6 bases and J by 1 base, and 11 bases separated the two germline ends. The germline V gene has CDR1 SQVTM and CDR2 ANQGSEA. This CDR3 has 13 amino acids. The data are from a study of a mutant IDH1 vaccine in newly diagnosed glioma. Sequencing used immunoSEQ multiplex PCR; TCRdb keeps in-frame clones, though not all of them. The sample lists some 70,000 clones; 84% were seen once. Documented time point: week 23, last vaccination. The content of each vaccine dose was 300 ug of mutant IDH1 20-mer peptide, and topical imiquimod accompanied it.

This sample comprised PBMCs, obtained from a glioma patient whose treatment included an IDH1 peptide vaccine. This clonotype was obtained from a man between 18 and 35 years old with glioma. The rearrangement uses TRBV29-1 and TRBJ2-3; D possibly corresponds to TRBD2 (6 bases). The CDR3 nucleotides are TGCAGCGTGGACCGCGGGGGCACAGATACGCAGTATTTT. It translates to CSVDRGGTDTQYF.